This T cell receptor (beta chain) came from a study of blood T cell repertoires in COVID-19 (dated by TCRdb to the early 2020s). Turning to the overall study: Collaborator samples came from the United States, Italy and Spain and covered acute and convalescent phases of COVID-19. The prospective study material was composed of cDNA or gDNA derived from T cells, B-cell-depleted T cells, or PBMCs. The dataset comprised deeply sampled blood TCRbeta repertoires from subjects exposed to, actively infected with, or recovered from COVID-19. The repertoires were made available in a free public database intended to serve as a resource for research on the immune response to SARS-CoV-2. The samples were drawn from the first 160 participants of the ongoing ImmuneRACE study and from under 1,500 subjects provided by 6 global collaborators. The sample metadata nearly always contained a de-identified subject ID, COVID-19 status, age in years and sex. Where available, HLA class I and class II types were taken from metadata supplied by the sample provider and were not determined by assay-based typing.

Details on this clone: Which antigen it targets is not known. No much larger clonotype is one base removed from it; base qualities were not supplied.

TCRbeta CDR3 regions were amplified from genomic DNA using the immunoSEQ Assay, a bias-controlled multiplex PCR. Under the source paper's analysis protocol: Nucleated cell counts per sample were estimated from amplification of reference gene primers within the assay. To quantify the absolute abundance of each unique TCRbeta CDR3 rearrangement, sequence reads were collapsed and filtered. For each sample, productive Simpson clonality was calculated as the square root of Simpson's diversity index across productive rearrangements. TCRdb stores this immuneACCESS table with in-frame sequences only. Part of the clones is absent; in the studies checked, under half of the shortfall reflects unresolved V genes, and no reason is known for the rest. V and J calls and clone size come straight from that table; D and trimming were deduced from the DNA. A total of roughly 100,000 clones appear in this sample, about 76% of them only once. The ten largest clonotypes hold approximately 19% of the sample.

Overall study outcomes, separate from this receptor: Clinical and demographic metadata were provided uncurated, with the amount varying by source and participant.

Whole blood was collected in K2EDTA tubes by collaborating institutions according to the institutions' own protocols. Collaborator samples were shipped for TCRbeta analysis as frozen whole blood, isolated PBMCs, or DNA extracted from either sample type. Sequenced input: peripheral blood. This TCR came from an older woman with acute or convalescent COVID-19.

The CDR3 protein: CATSENGQGVLNEQFF. The sequenced DNA: TGTGCCACCAGTGAAAACGGACAGGGGGTGTTAAATGAGCAGTTCTTC. The sequence is built from TRBV24-1 and TRBJ2-1, with TRBD1 matching 10 junction bases. Inclusive of the bounding cysteine and phenylalanine, the CDR3 is 16 residues long. The kept DNA is CDR3 alone, 48 bases in frame from the first base. CDR1 KGHDR and CDR2 SFDVKD are derived from the germline V gene. Relative to germline, V is missing 4 bases and J is missing 7 bases, with 9 bases of the junction outside any gene match.